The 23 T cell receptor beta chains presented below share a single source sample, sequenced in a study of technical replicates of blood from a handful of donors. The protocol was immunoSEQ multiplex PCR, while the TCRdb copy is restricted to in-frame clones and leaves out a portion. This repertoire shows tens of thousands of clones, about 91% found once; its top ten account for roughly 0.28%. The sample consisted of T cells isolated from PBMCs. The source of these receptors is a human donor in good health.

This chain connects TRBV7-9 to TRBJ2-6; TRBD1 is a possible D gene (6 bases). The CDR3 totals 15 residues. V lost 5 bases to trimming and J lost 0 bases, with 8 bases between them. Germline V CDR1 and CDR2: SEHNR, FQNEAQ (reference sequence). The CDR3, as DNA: TGTGCCAGCAGCCCAGGGGACTCTGGGGCCAACGTCCTGACTTTC. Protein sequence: CASSPGDSGANVLTF.

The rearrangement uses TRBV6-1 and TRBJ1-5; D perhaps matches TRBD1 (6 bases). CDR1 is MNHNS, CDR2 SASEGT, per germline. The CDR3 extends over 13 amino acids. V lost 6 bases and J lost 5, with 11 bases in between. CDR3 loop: CASRGRGHQPQHF. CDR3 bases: TGTGCCAGCAGGGGCAGGGGCCATCAGCCCCAGCATTTT.

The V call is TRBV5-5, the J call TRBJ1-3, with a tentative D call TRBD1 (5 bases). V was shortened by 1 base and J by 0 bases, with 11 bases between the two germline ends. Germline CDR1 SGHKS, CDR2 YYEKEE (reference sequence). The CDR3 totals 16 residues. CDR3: CASSLSTGVSGNTIYF. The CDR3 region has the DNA TGTGCCAGCAGCTTGAGTACGGGGGTCTCTGGAAACACCATATATTTT.

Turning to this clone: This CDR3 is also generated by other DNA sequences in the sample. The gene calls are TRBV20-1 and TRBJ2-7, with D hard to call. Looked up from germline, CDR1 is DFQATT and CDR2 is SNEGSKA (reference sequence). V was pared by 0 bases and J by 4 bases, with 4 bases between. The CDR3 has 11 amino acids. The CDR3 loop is CSARDLYEQYF. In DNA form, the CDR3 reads TGCAGTGCTAGAGACTTGTACGAGCAGTACTTC.

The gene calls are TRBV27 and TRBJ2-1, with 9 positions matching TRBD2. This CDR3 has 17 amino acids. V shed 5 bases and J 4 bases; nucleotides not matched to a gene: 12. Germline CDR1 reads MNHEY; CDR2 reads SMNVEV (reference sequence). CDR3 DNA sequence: TGTGCCAGCAGTCCAGAGGGCGCGGGAGGGCTGTACAATGAGCAGTTCTTC. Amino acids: CASSPEGAGGLYNEQFF.

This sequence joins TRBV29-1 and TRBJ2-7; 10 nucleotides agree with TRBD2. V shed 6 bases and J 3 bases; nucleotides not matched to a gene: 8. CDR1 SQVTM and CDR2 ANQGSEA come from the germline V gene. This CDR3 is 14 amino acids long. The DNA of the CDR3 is TGCAGCGTGGCGTCTAGCGGGAGTCTCTACGAGCAGTACTTC. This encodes CSVASSGSLYEQYF.

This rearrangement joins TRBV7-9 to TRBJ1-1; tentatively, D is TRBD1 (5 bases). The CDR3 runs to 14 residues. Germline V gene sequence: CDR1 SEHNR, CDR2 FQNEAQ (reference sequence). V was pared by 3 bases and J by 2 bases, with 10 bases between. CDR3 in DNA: TGTGCCAGCAGCTTCTTAGACAGCAACACTGAAGCTTTCTTT. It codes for CASSFLDSNTEAFF.

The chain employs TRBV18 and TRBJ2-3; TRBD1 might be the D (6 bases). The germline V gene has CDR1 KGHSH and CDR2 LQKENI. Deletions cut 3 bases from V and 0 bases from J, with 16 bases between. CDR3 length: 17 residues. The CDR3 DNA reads TGTGCCAGCTCACCCTCCTTCTGGACAGCTAGCACAGATACGCAGTATTTT. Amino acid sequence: CASSPSFWTASTDTQYF.

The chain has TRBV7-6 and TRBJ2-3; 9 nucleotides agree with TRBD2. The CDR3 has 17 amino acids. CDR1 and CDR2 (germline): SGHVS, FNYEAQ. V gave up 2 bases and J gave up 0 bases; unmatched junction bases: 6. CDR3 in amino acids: CASSLRASGGSTDTQYF. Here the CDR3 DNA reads TGTGCCAGCAGCTTACGAGCAAGCGGGGGGAGCACAGATACGCAGTATTTT. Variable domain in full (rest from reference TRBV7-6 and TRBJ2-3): GAGVSQSPRYKVTKRGQDVALRCDPISGHVSLYWYRQALGQGPEFLTYFNYEAQQDKSGLPNDRFSAERPEGSISTLTIQRTEQRDSAMYRCASSLRASGGSTDTQYFGPGTRLTVL.

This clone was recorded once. The DNA of the CDR3 is TGTGCCAGTAGTATAGCAACAGGGTCAACGGGCTACACCTTC. The encoded protein is CASSIATGSTGYTF. This sequence joins TRBV19 and TRBJ1-2; the D gene is possibly TRBD1 (6 bases). Germline CDR1 reads LNHDA; CDR2 reads SQIVND (reference sequence). Trimming removed 1 base from V and 8 bases from J, with 14 bases in between. The CDR3 contains 14 residues.

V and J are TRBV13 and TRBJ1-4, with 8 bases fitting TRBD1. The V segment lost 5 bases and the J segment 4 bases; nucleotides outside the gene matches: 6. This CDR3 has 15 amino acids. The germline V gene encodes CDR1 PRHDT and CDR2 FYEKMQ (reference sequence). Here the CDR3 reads CASSDRTGLNEKLFF. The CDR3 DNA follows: TGTGCCAGCAGCGACCGGACAGGGCTTAATGAAAAACTGTTTTTT.

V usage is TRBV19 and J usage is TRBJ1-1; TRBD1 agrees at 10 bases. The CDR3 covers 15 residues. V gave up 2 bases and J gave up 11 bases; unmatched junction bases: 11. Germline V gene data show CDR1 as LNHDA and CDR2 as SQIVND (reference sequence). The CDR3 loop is CASSIIDRGLTGAFF. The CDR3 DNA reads TGTGCCAGTAGTATAATTGACAGGGGGCTCACAGGGGCTTTCTTT.

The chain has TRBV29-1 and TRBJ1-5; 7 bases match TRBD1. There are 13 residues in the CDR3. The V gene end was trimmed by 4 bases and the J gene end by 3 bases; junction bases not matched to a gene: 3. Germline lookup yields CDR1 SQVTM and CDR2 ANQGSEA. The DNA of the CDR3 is TGCAGCGTTGGGGGGACAGTCAATCAGCCCCAGCATTTT. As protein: CSVGGTVNQPQHF.

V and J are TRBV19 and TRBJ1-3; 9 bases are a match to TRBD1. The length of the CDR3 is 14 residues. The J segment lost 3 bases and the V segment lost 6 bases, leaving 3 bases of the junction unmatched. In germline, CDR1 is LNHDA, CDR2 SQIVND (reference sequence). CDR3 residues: CASSSTGGGNTIYF. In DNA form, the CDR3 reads TGTGCCAGTAGCTCGACAGGGGGTGGAAACACCATATATTTT.

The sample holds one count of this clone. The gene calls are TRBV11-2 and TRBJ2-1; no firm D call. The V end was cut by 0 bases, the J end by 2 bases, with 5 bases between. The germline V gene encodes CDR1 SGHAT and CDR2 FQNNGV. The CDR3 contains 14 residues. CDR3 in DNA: TGTGCCAGCAGCTTAGATTCAGCCTACAATGAGCAGTTCTTC. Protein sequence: CASSLDSAYNEQFF.

DNA of the CDR3: TGTGCCAGCAGCTTAGTGGTTGTCCGGCTAGCAAGGACCTACGAGCAGTACTTC. Translated, it gives CASSLVVVRLARTYEQYF. The gene calls are TRBV11-2 and TRBJ2-7; tentatively, D is TRBD2 (5 bases). With 1 base removed from V and 2 bases from J, the gap between germline ends came to 21 bases. This CDR3 has 18 amino acids. Per germline, CDR1 SGHAT and CDR2 FQNNGV.

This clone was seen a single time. The CDR3 DNA follows: TGTGCCAGCAGCTCGCTCATCAGGGGTGGCTATGGCTACACCTTC. This gives the protein CASSSLIRGGYGYTF. The chain couples TRBV5-6 to TRBJ1-2; TRBD1 is a possible D gene (6 bases). V lost 3 bases and J lost 4, with 16 bases in between. The CDR3 runs 15 residues. Looked up from germline, CDR1 is SGHDT and CDR2 is YYEEEE.

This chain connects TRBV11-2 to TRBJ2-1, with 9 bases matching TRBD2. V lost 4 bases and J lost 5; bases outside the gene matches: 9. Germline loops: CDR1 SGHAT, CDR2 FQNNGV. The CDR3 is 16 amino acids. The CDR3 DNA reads TGTGCCAGCAGCTGGTCCGCGGGAGGGAGAGACAATGAGCAGTTCTTC. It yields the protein CASSWSAGGRDNEQFF. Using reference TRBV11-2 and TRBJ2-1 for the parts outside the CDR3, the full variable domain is EAGVAQSPRYKIIEKRQSVAFWCNPISGHATLYWYQQILGQGPKLLIQFQNNGVVDDSQLPKDRFSAERLKGVDSTLKIQPAKLEDSAVYLCASSWSAGGRDNEQFFGPGTRLTVL.

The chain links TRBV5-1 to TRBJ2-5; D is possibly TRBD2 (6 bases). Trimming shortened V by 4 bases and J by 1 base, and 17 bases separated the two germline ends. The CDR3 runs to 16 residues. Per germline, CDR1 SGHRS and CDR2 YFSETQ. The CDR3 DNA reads TGCGCCAGCAGCGCGGGACTCGACATTTTCCAAGAGACCCAGTACTTC. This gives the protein CASSAGLDIFQETQYF.

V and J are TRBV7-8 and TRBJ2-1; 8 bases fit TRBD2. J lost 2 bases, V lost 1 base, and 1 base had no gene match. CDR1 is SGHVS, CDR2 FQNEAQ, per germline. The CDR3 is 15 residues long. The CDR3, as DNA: TGTGCCAGCAGCTTAGGGCGGGGGGCCTACAATGAGCAGTTCTTC. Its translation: CASSLGRGAYNEQFF.

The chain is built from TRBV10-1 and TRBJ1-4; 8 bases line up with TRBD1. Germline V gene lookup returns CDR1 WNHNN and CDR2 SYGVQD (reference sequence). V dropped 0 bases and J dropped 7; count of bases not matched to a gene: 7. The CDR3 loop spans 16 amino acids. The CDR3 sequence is CASSESPGQAGEKLFF. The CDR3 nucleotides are TGCGCCAGCAGTGAGTCCCCGGGACAGGCTGGTGAAAAACTGTTTTTT.

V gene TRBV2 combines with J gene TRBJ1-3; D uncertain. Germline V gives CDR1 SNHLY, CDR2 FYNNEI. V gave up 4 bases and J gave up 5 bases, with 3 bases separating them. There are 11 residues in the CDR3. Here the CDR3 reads CASSVRNTIYF. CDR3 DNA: TGTGCCAGCAGTGTAAGAAACACCATATATTTT.

In DNA form, the CDR3 reads TGTGCCAGCAGTGAAGGGTCGACTTCTAGCACAGATACGCAGTATTTT. Amino acids: CASSEGSTSSTDTQYF. This chain joins TRBV6-1 and TRBJ2-3; no reliable D call. Germline CDR1 reads MNHNS; CDR2 reads SASEGT. Between the trimmed V and J ends, which lost 1 base and 0 bases, there was a span of 11 bases. The CDR3 is made up of 16 amino acids.